This passage covers 30 T cell receptor beta chains from one sample sequenced in a study of T cell repertoires in cytomegalovirus infection. TCRdb re-called the reads with MiXCR, one entry per CDR3 protein. The sample consists of about 37,000 distinct CDR3 sequences, about 50% of them appearing once. Their antigens remain unidentified. Sample: CD8+ T cells from cultured PBMCs, taken from culture after CMV antigen stimulation. Every receptor here comes from a human donor in good health (CMV status not recorded). Some clones in this sample may be carry-over from other donors' samples.

The chain joins TRBV7-3 to TRBJ1-1, with D uncertain. Germline V gives CDR1 SGHTA, CDR2 FQGTGA. Between the trimmed V and J ends, which lost 0 bases and 0 bases, there was a span of 11 bases. CDR3 length equals 16 residues. The chain's CDR3 is CASSLTPPPMNTEAFF. CDR3 nucleotide sequence: TGTGCCAGCAGCTTAACCCCCCCCCCCATGAACACTGAAGCTTTCTTT.

This clonotype came up many times. This chain connects TRBV4-2 to TRBJ1-1; D is possibly TRBD1 (6 bases). Trimming cost V 2 bases and J 2 bases, with 12 bases left between them. The CDR3 length is 15 residues. From germline, CDR1 is LGHNA and CDR2 YNFKEQ. The CDR3 DNA reads as TGTGCCAGCAGCCAACCGGACAGCCCTAACACTGAAGCTTTCTTT. Its translation is CASSQPDSPNTEAFF.

The genes are TRBV7-8 and TRBJ2-1; unclear D gene. This CDR3 has 14 residues. CDR1 is SGHVS, CDR2 FQNEAQ, per germline. Trimming took off 4 bases at V and 10 bases at J, with 17 bases between the two ends. Written as DNA, the CDR3 is TGTGCCAGCAGCTCCCGGCCTACGCTTAGGGAGCAGTTCTTC. It codes for CASSSRPTLREQFF.

In its sample, this clonotype was seen many times. The rearrangement joins TRBV6-5 to TRBJ1-1; tentative D call: TRBD1 (6 bases). V lost 2 bases to trimming and J lost 0 bases, with 7 bases between them. Germline V gives CDR1 MNHEY, CDR2 SVGAGI. The CDR3 is 14 amino acids. CDR3 residues: CASSYRGMNTEAFF. CDR3 DNA: TGTGCCAGCAGTTACAGGGGGATGAACACTGAAGCTTTCTTT.

In its sample, this clonotype was seen once. This chain uses TRBV28 with TRBJ2-1, with no clear D. The germline V and J ends were trimmed by 3 bases and 5 bases, with 8 bases remaining between them. This CDR3 is 13 amino acids long. CDR1 and CDR2 from the germline V gene are MDHEN and SYDVKM. CDR3 coding DNA: TGTGCCAGCAGTTTGGGCGTAGACAATGAGCAGTTCTTC. It translates to CASSLGVDNEQFF.

This chain uses TRBV11-1 with TRBJ2-5; 8 nucleotides align to TRBD1. V was pared by 5 bases and J by 2 bases, with 4 bases of the junction left unmatched. This CDR3 is 14 amino acids long. CDR1 SGHAT and CDR2 FQDESV come from the germline V gene (reference sequence). The CDR3 sequence is CASSAHRGQETQYF. The CDR3 DNA reads TGTGCCAGCAGCGCTCACAGGGGGCAAGAGACCCAGTACTTC. The full variable domain, completed using reference TRBV11-1 and TRBJ2-5, is EAEVAQSPRYKITEKSQAVAFWCDPISGHATLYWYRQILGQGPELLVQFQDESVVDDSQLPKDRFSAERLKGVDSTLKIQPAELGDSAMYLCASSAHRGQETQYFGPGTRLLVL.

This rearrangement joins TRBV29-1 to TRBJ2-7; D gene ambiguous. The CDR3 is 12 amino acids. Trimming left V 2 bases short and J 4 bases short, with 9 bases between. Germline V gene sequence: CDR1 SQVTM, CDR2 ANQGSEA. CDR3 sequence (DNA): TGCAGCGTTGAAACCTCGTGGTACGAGCAGTACTTC. This gives the protein CSVETSWYEQYF.

The J gene is TRBJ2-3, the V gene TRBV11-2; 9 positions match TRBD2. Trimming at V came to 4 bases and at J to 2 bases, leaving 7 bases not matched to a gene. The germline V gene encodes CDR1 SGHAT and CDR2 FQNNGV. CDR3 length equals 16 residues. CDR3 in DNA: TGTGCCAGCAGCTCCACAAGCGGGGGGCTCACAGATACGCAGTATTTT. This sequence encodes CASSSTSGGLTDTQYF.

The chain employs TRBV7-9 and TRBJ1-5; maybe TRBD1 (6 bases). Germline V CDR1 and CDR2: SEHNR, FQNEAQ (reference sequence). The germline V and J ends were trimmed by 5 bases and 5 bases, with 16 bases remaining between them. The length of the CDR3 is 15 residues. CDR3 sequence (DNA): TGTGCCAGCAGCGCCTCAGGGGTGAAGCATCAGCCCCAGCATTTT. This translates into CASSASGVKHQPQHF.

V is TRBV12-3 or TRBV12-4 and J is TRBJ2-7; tentatively, D is TRBD2 (5 bases). This CDR3 has 17 amino acids. Trimming shortened V by 5 bases and J by 4 bases, and 24 bases separated the two germline ends. CDR3 amino acids: CASSLGGGHRWAYEQYF. Here the CDR3 DNA reads TGTGCCAGCAGTCTCGGAGGCGGGCATAGGTGGGCTTACGAGCAGTACTTC.

This clonotype was counted only a few times. V gene TRBV7-6 combines with J gene TRBJ2-1, with 10 bases matching TRBD1. Germline V gene data show CDR1 as SGHVS and CDR2 as FNYEAQ. The V segment lost 1 base and the J segment 7 bases; nucleotides outside the gene matches: 4. The CDR3 consists of 15 residues. The CDR3, as DNA: TGTGCCAGCAGCTTAGGGACAGGGGGGCTGAATGAGCAGTTCTTC. Protein sequence: CASSLGTGGLNEQFF.

This clonotype was picked up many times. The CDR3 loop is CASSGGTGEVFWIYQPQHF. CDR3 nucleotide sequence: TGTGCCAGCAGTGGGGGGACAGGGGAGGTGTTTTGGATTTATCAGCCCCAGCATTTT. The chain links TRBV28 to TRBJ1-5; 10 bases are shared with TRBD1. The CDR3 contains 19 residues. Germline V gene lookup returns CDR1 MDHEN and CDR2 SYDVKM. V gave up 5 bases and J gave up 5 bases; unmatched junction bases: 18.

V gene TRBV12-3 or TRBV12-4 combines with J gene TRBJ1-1, with D perhaps matching TRBD1 (5 bases). V gave up 0 bases and J gave up 3 bases, with 8 bases separating them. This CDR3 region has 14 residues. The CDR3 protein is CASSLARGDTEAFF. Written as DNA, the CDR3 is TGTGCCAGCAGTTTAGCGCGAGGGGACACTGAAGCTTTCTTT.

V and J are TRBV12-3 or TRBV12-4 and TRBJ1-2; possible D gene TRBD1, 6 bases. The CDR3 consists of 16 residues. Trimming stripped 3 bases from V and 1 base from J, with 15 bases between. The chain's CDR3 is CASSFSRQGRNYGYTF. CDR3 bases: TGTGCCAGCAGTTTTTCTAGGCAGGGGCGTAACTATGGCTACACCTTC.

This clonotype has at least ten counts. The chain combines TRBV7-9 with TRBJ1-2; 8 bases match TRBD1. V lost 0 bases, J lost 0 bases, and 3 bases stayed unmatched. The CDR3 has 16 amino acids. The germline V gene encodes CDR1 SEHNR and CDR2 FQNEAQ (reference sequence). CDR3 nucleotides: TGTGCCAGCAGCTTAGCGGGACAGGAGACTAACTATGGCTACACCTTC. The encoded protein is CASSLAGQETNYGYTF.

At least ten counts were recorded for this clonotype. V is TRBV7-8 and J is TRBJ1-5; D perhaps matches TRBD1 (5 bases). This CDR3 is 15 amino acids long. V was pared by 3 bases and J by 4 bases, with 13 bases between. Germline V lookup: CDR1 SGHVS, CDR2 FQNEAQ. The CDR3 sequence: CASSLSRDVNQPQHF. The CDR3 DNA follows: TGTGCCAGCAGCTTGTCCCGGGACGTTAATCAGCCCCAGCATTTT.

This clonotype was observed a handful of times. The chain recombines TRBV7-6 with TRBJ2-4, with 10 bases fitting TRBD2. Germline CDR1 and CDR2: SGHVS and FNYEAQ. This CDR3 contains 16 residues. V gave up 6 bases and J gave up 1 base; unmatched junction bases: 6. The CDR3 spells CASSLTSGPAKNIQYF. The CDR3 region has the DNA TGTGCCAGCAGTTTGACTAGCGGGCCTGCCAAAAACATTCAGTACTTC.

This chain uses TRBV6-8 with TRBJ2-2; possibly TRBD1 for D (5 bases). Trimming left V 6 bases short and J 3 bases short, with 8 bases between. The germline gives CDR1 MNHGY, CDR2 SAAAGT. The CDR3 has 13 amino acids. CDR3 nucleotides: TGTGCCAGCAGAGACAGTGACACCGGGGAGCTGTTTTTT. Its protein product is CASRDSDTGELFF.

This clonotype was counted ten times or more. The genes are TRBV4-2 and TRBJ1-6; 9 bases agree with TRBD1. After removal of 4 bases from V and 9 bases from J, the junction contained 10 bases not matched to a gene. Germline V CDR1 and CDR2: LGHNA, YNFKEQ. The CDR3 extends over 16 amino acids. The CDR3, as DNA: TGTGCCAGCAGCCGGCGGGACAGGGTACCGACTTCACCCCTCCACTTT. The encoded protein is CASSRRDRVPTSPLHF.

This chain links TRBV14 with TRBJ1-1; perhaps TRBD1 as D (5 bases). Germline CDR1 SGHDN, CDR2 FVKESK. The CDR3 runs 14 residues. Trimming removed 1 base from V and 5 bases from J, with 11 bases in between. CDR3 DNA: TGTGCCAGCAGCCAAGGGCGGAGGGGAACTGAAGCTTTCTTT. Translated: CASSQGRRGTEAFF.

The chain has TRBV24-1 and TRBJ2-3; D may match TRBD1 or TRBD2 (5 bases each). The CDR3 extends over 17 amino acids. Germline V lookup: CDR1 KGHDR, CDR2 SFDVKD. Trimming took 5 bases from V and 4 from J, leaving 21 bases between them. The CDR3 DNA is TGTGCCACCAGTGGGCTGTTTGGGGGAGTAGGGTCAGATACGCAGTATTTT. It translates to CATSGLFGGVGSDTQYF.

The rearrangement links TRBV6-2 or TRBV6-3 to TRBJ1-1; 7 positions agree with TRBD1. This CDR3 is 15 amino acids long. V lost 6 bases and J lost 4; bases outside the gene matches: 11. CDR1 MNHEY and CDR2 SVGEGT come from the germline V gene. Here the CDR3 DNA reads TGTGCCAGCAGCCGCCTTCCGACAGGGTCCACTGAAGCTTTCTTT. Protein product: CASSRLPTGSTEAFF.

J is TRBJ2-1 and V is TRBV2; D gene unclear. Germline CDR1 and CDR2: SNHLY and FYNNEI. Trimming left V 4 bases short and J 11 bases short, with 21 bases between. The CDR3 has 15 residues. The CDR3 DNA sequence: TGTGCCAGCAGTGGGATGTGGAATTTGGGCCTTCAGCAGTTCTTC. This gives the protein CASSGMWNLGLQQFF.

Here the CDR3 reads CASSFCNYGYTF. The CDR3 region has the DNA TGTGCCAGCAGCTTCTGTAACTATGGCTACACCTTC. V usage is TRBV7-2 and J usage is TRBJ1-2; D unresolved. This CDR3 is 12 amino acids long. The germline V gene encodes CDR1 SGHTA and CDR2 FQGNSA. The germline V and J ends were trimmed by 3 bases and 1 base, with 3 bases remaining between them.

The chain has TRBV28 and TRBJ2-5; no firm D call. From germline, CDR1 is MDHEN and CDR2 SYDVKM. The CDR3 is 12 residues long. Trimming took off 6 bases at V and 1 base at J, with 6 bases between the two ends. The CDR3 spells CASSIFQETQYF. The CDR3 DNA is TGTGCCAGCAGCATATTCCAAGAGACCCAGTACTTC.

The chain combines TRBV4-2 with TRBJ2-7; TRBD2 matches at 7 bases. V was pared by 6 bases and J by 5 bases, with 22 bases of the junction left unmatched. There are 18 residues in the CDR3. Looked up from germline, CDR1 is LGHNA and CDR2 is YNFKEQ. CDR3 DNA sequence: TGTGCCAGCAGTCACGGGAGGTGGGGAGGGCTTTTTGAAGACGAGCAGTACTTC. As protein: CASSHGRWGGLFEDEQYF.

This clonotype was recorded once. The V gene is TRBV27, the J gene TRBJ2-7; D is ambiguous. V lost 2 bases, J lost 5 bases, and 13 bases lay in between. CDR3 length: 14 amino acids. CDR1 is MNHEY and CDR2 is SMNVEV in the germline V gene (reference sequence). As DNA, the CDR3 is TGTGCCAGCAGTTTACGGCAGGATTTCCACGAGCAGTACTTC. Protein sequence: CASSLRQDFHEQYF.

J is TRBJ1-5 and V is TRBV7-2, with a possible D match to TRBD1 (5 bases). Germline V gene data show CDR1 as SGHTA and CDR2 as FQGNSA. The CDR3 is 16 residues long. Trimming removed 5 bases from V and 4 bases from J, with 18 bases in between. CDR3 bases: TGTGCCAGCAGCCCTGGTCCCGGGACGGGAAATCAGCCCCAGCATTTT. This translates into CASSPGPGTGNQPQHF.

The chain couples TRBV4-2 to TRBJ1-1; D perhaps matches TRBD1 (5 bases). V lost 3 bases, J lost 4 bases, and 15 bases lay in between. The germline CDR1 and CDR2 sequences are LGHNA and YNFKEQ. The CDR3 covers 15 residues. The CDR3 bases are TGTGCCAGCAGCCAGGAGGGACGGTCGGCCACTGAAGCTTTCTTT. Protein product: CASSQEGRSATEAFF.

The rearrangement links TRBV9 to TRBJ1-2, with no clear D. CDR3 length: 14 residues. The V end lost 3 bases, the J end lost 7 bases, and 16 bases lay between the germline ends. The germline gives CDR1 SGDLS, CDR2 YYNGEE. The CDR3 DNA is TGTGCCAGCAGCGCCCTGGCCCCCACGGGTGGCTACACCTTC. It translates to CASSALAPTGGYTF.